The rows below give T cell receptor beta chains drawn from one sample of a study of PD-1 blockade in mismatch repair-deficient tumors. Only in-frame clones appear in the TCRdb table, and some are missing; sequencing was by immunoSEQ multiplex PCR. Of 100,000 to 150,000 clones in the sample, approximately 90% were seen once. This sample comprised peripheral blood, obtained 44 weeks after starting pembrolizumab. All receptors derive from an adult with mismatch repair-deficient cancer. Both conserved end residues are part of each CDR3.

v_call: TRBV5-1
cdr3_aa: CASSLGGANTGELFF

v_call: TRBV30
cdr3_aa: CAWSLTSGDGELFF

v_call: TRBV6-5
cdr3_aa: CASRLTSGSSYEQYF

v_call: TRBV10-2
cdr3_aa: CASGAGPHMNEQFF

v_call: TRBV18
cdr3_aa: CASSPGRGSYQPQHF

v_call: TRBV28
cdr3_aa: CASSPDTFRYGYTF

v_call: TRBV6-5
cdr3_aa: CASSYLQGVQQFF

v_call: TRBV5-4
cdr3_aa: CASSPGLAGLYEQYF

v_call: TRBV5-6
cdr3_aa: CASSLGDITYEQYF

v_call: TRBV18
cdr3_aa: CASSPRARGDSYEQYF

v_call: TRBV5-6
cdr3_aa: CASSYLAGGGTGELFF

v_call: TRBV10-3
cdr3_aa: CAISEIDRGYTF

v_call: TRBV11-2
cdr3_aa: CASGYPGGLYGYTF